A single sample is the source of the 21 T cell receptor beta chains below, sequenced in a study of human T cells and chemical hapten exposure. TCRdb reprocessed the RACE reads via MiXCR and lists one record per CDR3 protein. The repertoire has tens of thousands of distinct CDR3 sequences, 3.5% to 4.5% of them found once; the top ten carry approximately 1.5%. Time point in this sample: healthy volunteer bleed at 2 weeks. Total RNA was extracted from unfractionated whole blood. The specimen sequenced was whole blood. Receptors originate from a female donor in good health. Some clones in this sample may be carry-over from other donors' samples.

This clonotype has a handful of counts. The J gene is TRBJ2-7, the V gene TRBV18; TRBD1 might be the D (5 bases). V gave up 2 bases and J gave up 5 bases, with 13 bases separating them. The CDR3 is 14 residues long. CDR1 and CDR2 from the germline V gene are KGHSH and LQKENI. The CDR3, as DNA: TGTGCCAGCTCACCAGACAGCTTGACCGACGAGCAGTACTTC. Translated: CASSPDSLTDEQYF.

This clonotype was observed at least ten times. The chain recombines TRBV5-6 with TRBJ1-6; no definite D call. Germline values: CDR1 SGHDT, CDR2 YYEEEE. V was clipped by 5 bases and J by 4 bases, with 4 bases between them. The CDR3 loop spans 12 amino acids. The CDR3 nucleotides read TGTGCCAGCAGAAGTTATAATTCACCCCTCCACTTT. Its protein product is CASRSYNSPLHF.

The sample holds many counts of this clonotype. This rearrangement joins TRBV18 to TRBJ1-1; D remains unclear. The germline V gene encodes CDR1 KGHSH and CDR2 LQKENI. V was pared by 5 bases and J by 3 bases, with 7 bases between. This CDR3 region has 12 residues. CDR3 loop: CASSNTYTEAFF. Written as DNA, the CDR3 is TGTGCCAGCTCAAACACGTACACTGAAGCTTTCTTT.

This clonotype was seen ten or more times. V gene TRBV12-3 or TRBV12-4 combines with J gene TRBJ2-1; a possible D gene is TRBD2 (6 bases). This CDR3 region has 14 residues. Deletions cut 1 base from V and 9 bases from J, with 13 bases between. The CDR3 region has the DNA TGTGCCAGCAGTTTAGGAATGACGGGGGTTGAGCAGTTCTTC. Translating it yields CASSLGMTGVEQFF.

V and J are TRBV18 and TRBJ1-5; D possibly corresponds to TRBD1 (5 bases). V was shortened by 4 bases and J by 9 bases, with 13 bases between the two germline ends. The CDR3 is 13 amino acids. Germline V CDR1 and CDR2: KGHSH, LQKENI. The CDR3 is CASSRQGSMPQHF. The CDR3 DNA sequence: TGTGCCAGCTCACGGCAGGGTAGTATGCCCCAGCATTTT.

This clonotype was counted ten times or more. The genes are TRBV14 and TRBJ2-3; D is uncertain. With 0 bases removed from V and 0 bases from J, the gap between germline ends came to 16 bases. This CDR3 is built from 18 residues. The germline gives CDR1 SGHDN, CDR2 FVKESK. The CDR3 sequence is CASSQESSGWLSTDTQYF. The CDR3 DNA follows: TGTGCCAGCAGCCAAGAAAGTTCGGGCTGGCTCAGCACAGATACGCAGTATTTT.

By share, this clonotype counts as medium-sized. The chain employs TRBV11-3 and TRBJ2-7, with no clear D. Trimming cost V 2 bases and J 0 bases, with 8 bases left between them. This CDR3 contains 14 residues. CDR1 is SGHNT, CDR2 YENEEA, per germline. The CDR3 coding sequence is TGTGCCAGCAGCTTATCCCCCAGCTCCTACGAGCAGTACTTC. Its translation is CASSLSPSSYEQYF. The full variable domain, in which reference TRBV11-3 and TRBJ2-7 provide the parts outside the CDR3, is EAGVVQSPRYKIIEKKQPVAFWCNPISGHNTLYWYLQNLGQGPELLIRYENEEAVDDSQLPKDRFSAERLKGVDSTLKIQPAELGDSAVYLCASSLSPSSYEQYFGPGTRLTVT.

In its sample, this clonotype was seen many times. The chain has TRBV7-2 and TRBJ2-6, with 7 positions matching TRBD2. V lost 2 bases to trimming and J lost 4 bases; unmatched junction nucleotides: 2. The CDR3 has 15 amino acids. Germline values: CDR1 SGHTA, CDR2 FQGNSA. CDR3 sequence: CASSLSGGGANVLTF. Written as DNA, the CDR3 is TGTGCCAGCAGCTTATCCGGGGGGGGGGCCAACGTCCTGACTTTC.

Only one count was recorded for this clonotype. This clone may be a read error of a much larger clone one base away. This chain connects TRBV4-1 to TRBJ1-5; D is uncertain. CDR1 is MGHRA and CDR2 is YSYEKL in the germline V gene. CDR3 size: 15 residues. Here the CDR3 DNA reads TGCGCCAGCAGCCAAGACGAGGGAGGGCATCAGCCCCAGAATTTT. Its protein product is CASSQDEGGHQPQNF.

This clonotype has ten or more counts. The chain carries TRBV15 and TRBJ2-7, with D tentatively TRBD1 or TRBD2 (5 bases each). Germline loops: CDR1 LNHNV, CDR2 YYDKDF (reference sequence). V lost 1 base, J lost 4 bases, and 8 bases lay in between. The CDR3 length is 13 residues. The CDR3 bases are TGTGCCACCAGCAGAGCGGGGCAATACGAGCAGTACTTC. Its translation is CATSRAGQYEQYF.

The rearrangement joins TRBV5-5 to TRBJ2-3; TRBD2 aligns across 9 bases. CDR3 length: 14 residues. The V gene end was trimmed by 4 bases and the J gene end by 6 bases; junction bases not matched to a gene: 6. Germline-derived CDR1 and CDR2 are SGHKS and YYEKEE (reference sequence). CDR3 sequence: CASSPWTSVDTQYF. CDR3 bases: TGTGCCAGCAGCCCGTGGACTAGCGTTGATACGCAGTATTTT.

In this sample, this clonotype turned up many times. The CDR3 loop is CASSLPGAGELFF. CDR3 bases: TGTGCCAGCAGTTTACCGGGGGCGGGGGAGCTGTTTTTT. V gene TRBV12-3 or TRBV12-4 combines with J gene TRBJ2-2; D possibly uses TRBD1 or TRBD2 (6 bases each). Trimming removed 2 bases from V and 8 bases from J, with 9 bases in between. The CDR3 sequence is 13 residues long.

The chain links TRBV19 to TRBJ1-1, with D possibly being TRBD1 (5 bases). Per germline, CDR1 LNHDA and CDR2 SQIVND (reference sequence). With 5 bases removed from V and 1 base from J, the gap between germline ends came to 11 bases. CDR3 size: 14 residues. The chain's CDR3 is CASSYVTENTEAFF. DNA of the CDR3: TGTGCCAGTAGTTACGTGACAGAGAACACTGAAGCTTTCTTT.

This clonotype was observed many times. The chain recombines TRBV29-1 with TRBJ2-1; perhaps D is TRBD1 or TRBD2 (5 bases each). From germline, CDR1 is SQVTM and CDR2 ANQGSEA. V lost 3 bases and J lost 9, with 12 bases in between. The CDR3 is made up of 12 amino acids. The CDR3 nucleotides are TGCAGCGTTGAGTCCGGGGCCGGTGAGCAGTTCTTC. The encoded protein is CSVESGAGEQFF.

This clonotype was detected a few times. The chain uses TRBV5-1 and TRBJ1-2; tentatively, D is TRBD1 (6 bases). The CDR3 totals 15 residues. Germline CDR1 and CDR2: SGHRS and YFSETQ. V dropped 9 bases and J dropped 2 bases, with 20 bases sitting between them. This CDR3 reads CATSGGSQGNYGYTF. CDR3 DNA: TGCGCCACATCCGGGGGCAGTCAAGGGAACTATGGCTACACCTTC.

Many counts were recorded for this clonotype. Here the CDR3 reads CASSQDPLRRGSTEAFF. DNA for the CDR3: TGCGCCAGCAGCCAAGATCCCTTACGTAGGGGGAGCACTGAAGCTTTCTTT. The J gene is TRBJ1-1, the V gene TRBV4-3; D perhaps matches TRBD1 (6 bases). The length of the CDR3 is 17 residues. The V end was cut by 0 bases, the J end by 4 bases, with 18 bases between. CDR1 is LGHNA, CDR2 YSLEER, per germline.

This sequence joins TRBV4-2 and TRBJ2-7; possibly TRBD1 for D (6 bases). Trimming removed 4 bases at V and 0 bases at J, with 22 bases between. Germline CDR1 and CDR2: LGHNA and YNFKEQ. The CDR3 extends over 18 amino acids. The CDR3 spells CASSLGLDDRPSSYEQYF. Written as DNA, the CDR3 is TGTGCCAGCAGCCTAGGTCTAGATGACAGGCCGAGCTCCTACGAGCAGTACTTC.

This clonotype was found many times. The chain uses TRBV5-1 and TRBJ1-5; TRBD1 might be the D (6 bases). The CDR3 loop spans 15 amino acids. CDR1 and CDR2 from the germline V gene are SGHRS and YFSETQ. The V and J ends lost 5 bases and 1 base respectively, with 13 bases between them. The CDR3 here is CASRYGTQSNQPQHF. CDR3 in DNA: TGCGCCAGCAGATATGGGACACAGAGCAATCAGCCCCAGCATTTT.

This clonotype was recorded at least ten times. The CDR3 reads CASSLGQNSPLHF. The CDR3, as DNA: TGCGCCAGCAGCTTGGGACAGAATTCACCCCTCCACTTT. The chain recombines TRBV5-1 with TRBJ1-6; TRBD1 is a possible D gene (5 bases). Germline assignment: CDR1 SGHRS and CDR2 YFSETQ. The CDR3 consists of 13 residues. Trimming cost V 0 bases and J 7 bases, with 5 bases left between them.

This clonotype has a count of ten or more. This rearrangement joins TRBV12-3 or TRBV12-4 to TRBJ2-3; 8 bases align to TRBD1. The V segment lost 6 bases and the J segment 9 bases; nucleotides outside the gene matches: 8. The CDR3 runs 13 residues. The CDR3 loop is CASRTGVRETQYF. The CDR3 bases are TGTGCCAGCAGGACAGGGGTGAGAGAAACGCAGTATTTT.

This clonotype was counted between two and nine times. The gene calls are TRBV3-1 and TRBJ2-5; the D gene is possibly TRBD2 (5 bases). The CDR3 is 14 amino acids. The germline V and J ends were trimmed by 1 base and 2 bases, with 8 bases remaining between them. Germline assignment: CDR1 LGHDT and CDR2 YNNKEL (reference sequence). The CDR3 DNA sequence: TGTGCCAGCAGCCAAGTGTCGGGACAAGAGACCCAGTACTTC. It translates to CASSQVSGQETQYF.